One and the same sample provided the 26 T cell receptor beta chains below, sequenced in a study of cytomegalovirus exposure and HLA in healthy donors. This table comes from immunoSEQ multiplex PCR, and its TCRdb copy is limited to in-frame clones, with some not included. The sample holds about 260,000 clones; 90% are singletons and the top ten take just over 3%. Sequencing input: PBMCs. The receptors here all came from a woman under 40 in good health and CMV-seronegative.

The chain recombines TRBV28 with TRBJ2-7; perhaps TRBD1 as D (5 bases). This CDR3 contains 14 residues. Trimming cost V 1 base and J 6 bases, with 13 bases left between them. Germline V gene lookup returns CDR1 MDHEN and CDR2 SYDVKM. The CDR3 DNA reads TGTGCCAGCAGTTTATTTCGCAGGGAAGGCGAGCAGTACTTC. This encodes CASSLFRREGEQYF.

This chain joins TRBV6-5 and TRBJ2-5; TRBD1 matches at 8 bases. In germline, CDR1 is MNHEY, CDR2 SVGAGI. The CDR3 runs 15 residues. Trimming cost V 6 bases and J 5 bases; bases outside gene matches: 11. The CDR3 sequence is CASSRNRGLGETQYF. The CDR3, as DNA: TGTGCCAGCAGCCGGAACAGGGGGTTGGGGGAGACCCAGTACTTC.

V usage is TRBV27 and J usage is TRBJ2-7; perhaps TRBD2 as D (6 bases). Germline CDR1 reads MNHEY; CDR2 reads SMNVEV (reference sequence). The CDR3 runs to 14 residues. Trimming left V 3 bases short and J 1 base short, with 10 bases between. The CDR3 DNA follows: TGTGCCAGCAGTTTTGAACTAGCATCCTACGAGCAGTACTTC. Protein sequence: CASSFELASYEQYF.

This chain connects TRBV9 to TRBJ1-2; 10 positions match TRBD1. The CDR3 runs 13 residues. V shed 4 bases and J 8 bases; nucleotides not matched to a gene: 5. Germline assignment: CDR1 SGDLS and CDR2 YYNGEE. Here the CDR3 DNA reads TGTGCCAGCAGCCCCGCGGGACAGGGGGGCTACACCTTC. Translation gives CASSPAGQGGYTF.

The rearrangement links TRBV6-4 to TRBJ1-5, with 8 bases that match TRBD1. V lost 6 bases and J lost 7; bases outside the gene matches: 11. The CDR3 is 15 amino acids. Germline CDR1 MRHNA, CDR2 SNTAGT. The CDR3: CASSAQQGVGQPQHF. In DNA form, the CDR3 reads TGTGCCAGCAGCGCACAACAGGGGGTGGGCCAGCCCCAGCATTTT.

This clone has just one count. The gene calls are TRBV5-4 and TRBJ2-7, with D possibly matching TRBD1 (6 bases). Germline CDR1 reads SGHNT; CDR2 reads YYREEE (reference sequence). The CDR3 has 13 residues. With 4 bases removed from V and 1 base from J, the gap between germline ends came to 9 bases. As DNA, the CDR3 is TGTGCCAGCAGCGGGGACAAGTCCTACGAGCAGTACTTC. Amino acids: CASSGDKSYEQYF. Together with reference TRBV5-4 and TRBJ2-7, the CDR3 gives the full variable domain: ETGVTQSPTHLIKTRGQQVTLRCSSQSGHNTVSWYQQALGQGPQFIFQYYREEENGRGNFPPRFSGLQFPNYSSELNVNALELDDSALYLCASSGDKSYEQYFGPGTRLTVT.

This clone was observed a handful of times. V is TRBV5-1 and J is TRBJ1-5, with 11 nucleotides matching TRBD1. Trimming at V came to 3 bases and at J to 6 bases, leaving 2 bases not matched to a gene. Germline V CDR1 and CDR2: SGHRS, YFSETQ. This CDR3 is 14 amino acids long. Here the CDR3 DNA reads TGCGCCAGCAGCTGGACAGGGGGCGGTCAGCCCCAGCATTTT. Protein product: CASSWTGGGQPQHF.

This CDR3 reads CASSLRGGDYEQYF. CDR3 sequence (DNA): TGTGCCAGTAGCCTCAGGGGAGGGGATTACGAGCAGTACTTC. The chain uses TRBV19 and TRBJ2-7; tentatively, D is TRBD2 (7 bases). There are 14 residues in the CDR3. CDR1 is LNHDA, CDR2 SQIVND, per germline (reference sequence). The V end lost 6 bases, the J end lost 4 bases, and 16 bases lay between the germline ends.

This clone has more than one count but fewer than ten. This chain uses TRBV27 with TRBJ1-2; 12 bases are shared with TRBD1. CDR1 and CDR2 (germline): MNHEY, SMNVEV (reference sequence). V shed 2 bases, J shed 7 bases, and the junction held 8 bases outside the gene matches. The CDR3 consists of 16 residues. CDR3 loop: CASSLGGDRGRSGYTF. As DNA, the CDR3 is TGTGCCAGCAGTTTAGGGGGGGACAGGGGGCGGAGTGGCTACACCTTC.

The table lists this clone with a count of one. The chain is built from TRBV5-1 and TRBJ2-7; D is perhaps TRBD1 (5 bases). The CDR3 covers 13 residues. V was cut by 3 bases and J by 6 bases, with 13 bases left in between. CDR1 is SGHRS and CDR2 is YFSETQ in the germline V gene. The CDR3 is CASSSDTVGEQYF. DNA of the CDR3: TGCGCCAGCAGCTCGGACACGGTTGGCGAGCAGTACTTC.

This clone was observed a few times. The chain employs TRBV4-2 and TRBJ2-2; TRBD1 agrees at 8 bases. The CDR3 totals 18 residues. The germline CDR1 and CDR2 sequences are LGHNA and YNFKEQ. J gave up 7 bases and V 0 bases, and 13 bases lay outside the gene matches. In nucleotides, the CDR3 is TGTGCCAGCAGCCAAGATCCTGTTCGACAGGGGTTTTTCGGGGAGCTGTTTTTT. Its protein product is CASSQDPVRQGFFGELFF.

This clone was seen only once. The J gene is TRBJ2-5, the V gene TRBV27; 9 bases are shared with TRBD1. Trimming removed 1 base from V and 1 base from J; junction bases left unmatched: 4. Per germline, CDR1 MNHEY and CDR2 SMNVEV (reference sequence). The CDR3 spans 16 residues. CDR3 sequence: CASSLWTGAFQETQYF. The CDR3, as DNA: TGTGCCAGCAGTTTATGGACAGGGGCCTTCCAAGAGACCCAGTACTTC.

This rearrangement joins TRBV6-5 to TRBJ1-3, with D possibly matching TRBD1 (6 bases). Trimming removed 6 bases from V and 0 bases from J, with 12 bases in between. The CDR3 covers 15 residues. Germline CDR1 and CDR2: MNHEY and SVGAGI. The CDR3 here is CASRVTGSSGNTIYF. The CDR3 nucleotides read TGTGCCAGCAGAGTCACAGGGAGCTCTGGAAACACCATATATTTT.

This clone was observed a single time. The chain carries TRBV7-9 and TRBJ2-1; no definite D call. CDR1 and CDR2 (germline): SEHNR, FQNEAQ (reference sequence). CDR3 length: 13 amino acids. The V gene lost 5 bases and the J gene lost 3 bases, with 8 bases spanning the gap. The CDR3 DNA sequence: TGTGCCAGCAGCGTTCCGGGCTACAATGAGCAGTTCTTC. Translation: CASSVPGYNEQFF.

The genes are TRBV27 and TRBJ2-7; no definite D call. With 3 bases removed from V and 12 bases from J, the gap between germline ends came to 12 bases. The CDR3 is 11 residues long. Germline CDR1 is MNHEY and CDR2 is SMNVEV (reference sequence). CDR3 region: CASSLRHSGYF. The DNA for the CDR3 is TGTGCCAGCAGTTTGAGGCACAGTGGGTACTTC.

The V and J genes are TRBV28 and TRBJ1-2; 7 bases line up with TRBD1. The CDR3 has 17 amino acids. J was trimmed by 0 bases and V by 3 bases; bases with no gene match: 10. The germline V gene has CDR1 MDHEN and CDR2 SYDVKM. The chain's CDR3 is CASSFFDRAFPNYGYTF. The DNA of the CDR3 is TGTGCCAGCAGTTTTTTTGACAGGGCCTTTCCTAACTATGGCTACACCTTC.

This clone was observed a single time. This sequence joins TRBV11-1 and TRBJ2-7, with D perhaps TRBD2 (5 bases). This CDR3 region has 16 residues. CDR1 is SGHAT, CDR2 FQDESV, per germline (reference sequence). V was cut by 5 bases and J by 0 bases, with 17 bases left in between. CDR3 amino acids: CASSPLAGESSYEQYF. The CDR3 DNA sequence: TGTGCCAGCAGCCCTCTGGCGGGCGAGAGCTCCTACGAGCAGTACTTC. Complete variable domain (other parts from reference TRBV11-1 and TRBJ2-7): EAEVAQSPRYKITEKSQAVAFWCDPISGHATLYWYRQILGQGPELLVQFQDESVVDDSQLPKDRFSAERLKGVDSTLKIQPAELGDSAMYLCASSPLAGESSYEQYFGPGTRLTVT.

This clone was counted a few times. CDR3 nucleotide sequence: TGTGCCAGCAGCTTGGACGTTTATGGCTACACCTTC. Encoded protein: CASSLDVYGYTF. This rearrangement joins TRBV5-4 to TRBJ1-2; unclear D gene. The CDR3 has 12 amino acids. Trimming removed 0 bases at V and 5 bases at J, with 5 bases between. The germline CDR1 and CDR2 sequences are SGHNT and YYREEE (reference sequence). The variable domain in full, with the rest retrieved from reference TRBV5-4 and TRBJ1-2, is ETGVTQSPTHLIKTRGQQVTLRCSSQSGHNTVSWYQQALGQGPQFIFQYYREEENGRGNFPPRFSGLQFPNYSSELNVNALELDDSALYLCASSLDVYGYTFGSGTRLTVV.

V usage is TRBV6-1 and J usage is TRBJ2-7; 9 nucleotides match TRBD1. Unmatched junction bases numbered 1, after V lost 0 bases and J lost 1 base. Germline V gene sequence: CDR1 MNHNS, CDR2 SASEGT. This CDR3 comprises 15 residues. DNA for the CDR3: TGTGCCAGCAGTGAAGCGGACAGGGGTTCCTACGAGCAGTACTTC. It yields the protein CASSEADRGSYEQYF.

The chain employs TRBV9 and TRBJ2-1; 9 bases match TRBD1. The CDR3 sequence is 15 residues long. V lost 3 bases and J lost 6; bases outside the gene matches: 7. Germline CDR1 reads SGDLS; CDR2 reads YYNGEE. The CDR3 DNA reads as TGTGCCAGCAGCGGATCCGGGACAGGGTCCAATGAGCAGTTCTTC. Protein sequence: CASSGSGTGSNEQFF.

V gene TRBV25-1 combines with J gene TRBJ2-5; no clear D. From germline, CDR1 is MGHDK and CDR2 SYGVNS. Trimming removed 3 bases from V and 3 bases from J, with 5 bases in between. The CDR3 has 12 amino acids. The CDR3 DNA reads TGTGCCAGCAGTGAGCCCAAAGAGACCCAGTACTTC. It is translated as CASSEPKETQYF.

The rearrangement uses TRBV5-1 and TRBJ2-6, with 8 bases that match TRBD1. The germline V gene encodes CDR1 SGHRS and CDR2 YFSETQ. J lost 4 bases, V lost 0 bases, and 21 bases had no gene match. CDR3 length equals 22 residues. This chain's CDR3 is CASSLARVESGQGLEGANVLTF. For the CDR3, the DNA is TGCGCCAGCAGCTTGGCAAGAGTCGAGAGTGGACAGGGACTTGAGGGGGCCAACGTCCTGACTTTC.

This chain connects TRBV4-3 to TRBJ2-3, with D uncertain. Germline V gene lookup returns CDR1 LGHNA and CDR2 YSLEER. V dropped 1 base and J dropped 0 bases, with 14 bases sitting between them. There are 17 residues in the CDR3. The CDR3 here is CASSQVSLVTSTDTQYF. DNA for the CDR3: TGCGCCAGCAGCCAAGTGTCCCTTGTAACGAGCACAGATACGCAGTATTTT.

This chain connects TRBV14 to TRBJ2-7; TRBD2 is a possible D gene (6 bases). The CDR3 is made up of 15 amino acids. V was pared by 2 bases and J by 0 bases, with 11 bases between. Germline CDR1 reads SGHDN; CDR2 reads FVKESK. The DNA for the CDR3 is TGTGCCAGCAGCCAAATCGCGGGAAGCTCCTACGAGCAGTACTTC. Its translation is CASSQIAGSSYEQYF.

This clone occurred a few times. The V and J genes are TRBV5-1 and TRBJ2-4, with D perhaps assigned TRBD1 or TRBD2 (6 bases each). This CDR3 contains 15 residues. Germline values: CDR1 SGHRS, CDR2 YFSETQ. Trimming shortened V by 0 bases and J by 0 bases, and 7 bases separated the two germline ends. CDR3 nucleotides: TGCGCCAGCAGCTTGGAGGGGGGAGCCAAAAACATTCAGTACTTC. As protein: CASSLEGGAKNIQYF. Filled out from reference TRBV5-1 and TRBJ2-4, the complete variable domain reads KAGVTQTPRYLIKTRGQQVTLSCSPISGHRSVSWYQQTPGQGLQFLFEYFSETQRNKGNFPGRFSGRQFSNSRSEMNVSTLELGDSALYLCASSLEGGAKNIQYFGAGTRLSVL.

The chain couples TRBV1 to TRBJ2-1; TRBD1 was called by the table and not checked on the DNA. TRBV1 corresponds to a pseudogene. The CDR3 is made up of 15 amino acids. CDR3 DNA sequence: TGCACCAGCAGCCACCCCTTTAGAGGGGGCGATGAGCAGTTCTTC. Protein sequence: CTSSHPFRGGDEQFF.